A single sample is the source of the 20 T cell receptor beta chains below, sequenced in a study of shared clonotypes between healthy human individuals. CD8 cells regarded as naive lacked CD45RO, were positively chosen for CCR7, and omitted terminally differentiated effector memory CD45RA+ cells. The assay was immunoSEQ multiplex PCR, and TCRdb's table has in-frame clones only and misses some. The data contain some 740,000 clones, 90% to 95% of them singletons. The sample taken for sequencing was naive CD8+ T cells sorted from blood. Receptors were obtained from a young man in good health.

This clone has only a few counts. The chain recombines TRBV2 with TRBJ2-7; D gene unclear. Looked up from germline, CDR1 is SNHLY and CDR2 is FYNNEI. This CDR3 spans 11 amino acids. Trimming took 5 bases from V and 6 from J, leaving 8 bases between them. This CDR3 reads CASSPRSEQYF. CDR3 DNA: TGTGCCAGCAGTCCTAGGAGCGAGCAGTACTTC.

The V gene is TRBV6-6, the J gene TRBJ2-1; D not certain. V gave up 6 bases and J gave up 6 bases, with 21 bases separating them. Germline V gene lookup returns CDR1 MNHNY and CDR2 SVGAGI (reference sequence). The CDR3 covers 16 residues. The CDR3 DNA is TGTGCCAGCAGCCCTCTAAGGGCCCGTTTTGTCAATGAGCAGTTCTTC. The encoded protein is CASSPLRARFVNEQFF.

This clone came up once. The CDR3 bases are TGTGCCAGCAGCTTAGGGGCCGGGACTAGGGGTGAGCAGTTCTTC. It codes for CASSLGAGTRGEQFF. V gene TRBV7-9 combines with J gene TRBJ2-1; 8 nucleotides agree with TRBD2. CDR3 size: 15 residues. With V trimmed by 1 base and J by 9 bases, 8 bases remained unmatched. Germline CDR1 is SEHNR and CDR2 is FQNEAQ (reference sequence).

This clone came up once. The chain uses TRBV10-3 and TRBJ2-7, with 9 bases identical to TRBD2. V lost 7 bases, J lost 2 bases, and 6 bases stayed unmatched. CDR3 length: 14 amino acids. CDR1 is ENHRY and CDR2 is SYGVKD in the germline V gene. In DNA form, the CDR3 reads TGTGCCATCACTACTAGCGGGCCCACCTACGAGCAGTACTTC. This sequence encodes CAITTSGPTYEQYF.

The chain is built from TRBV28 and TRBJ2-7; maybe TRBD1 (6 bases). CDR3 length: 11 residues. Deletions cut 6 bases from V and 4 bases from J, with 7 bases between. Germline CDR1 reads MDHEN; CDR2 reads SYDVKM. CDR3: CASSGQYEQYF. The CDR3 DNA sequence: TGTGCCAGCAGCGGACAGTACGAGCAGTACTTC.

The chain couples TRBV7-9 to TRBJ1-1; perhaps TRBD1 as D (5 bases). The V end was cut by 1 base, the J end by 2 bases, with 17 bases between. This CDR3 region has 17 residues. CDR1 and CDR2 from the germline V gene are SEHNR and FQNEAQ (reference sequence). DNA for the CDR3: TGTGCCAGCAGCTTAGTGGGGGGGTTGACAGAAAACACTGAAGCTTTCTTT. It encodes CASSLVGGLTENTEAFF.

This clone was seen a few times. This specimen includes other DNA sequences encoding the same CDR3. The chain recombines TRBV9 with TRBJ1-1; D gene unclear. The CDR3 sequence is 13 residues long. Germline-derived CDR1 and CDR2 are SGDLS and YYNGEE. Trimming pared 1 base from V and 1 base from J, leaving 5 bases between. The CDR3 is CASSVSGNTEAFF. The CDR3 DNA follows: TGTGCCAGCAGCGTATCAGGGAACACTGAAGCTTTCTTT.

V and J are TRBV15 and TRBJ2-6; TRBD1 is a possible D gene (6 bases). The V end lost 4 bases, the J end lost 1 base, and 20 bases lay between the germline ends. Germline assignment: CDR1 LNHNV and CDR2 YYDKDF (reference sequence). The CDR3 runs 19 residues. This chain's CDR3 is CATSKGDTRPISGANVLTF. The DNA of the CDR3 is TGTGCCACCAGCAAGGGGGACACGCGGCCCATTTCTGGGGCCAACGTCCTGACTTTC. The full variable domain, its missing parts supplied by reference TRBV15 and TRBJ2-6, is DAMVIQNPRYQVTQFGKPVTLSCSQTLNHNVMYWYQQKSSQAPKLLFHYYDKDFNNEADTPDNFQSRRPNTSFCFLDIRSPGLGDTAMYLCATSKGDTRPISGANVLTFGAGSRLTVL.

A word on this clone: Other DNA sequences in the same sample also yield this CDR3. The chain joins TRBV9 to TRBJ2-1; 10 nucleotides match TRBD2. CDR3 length: 15 residues. V was pared by 3 bases and J by 6 bases, with 6 bases of the junction left unmatched. Germline-derived CDR1 and CDR2 are SGDLS and YYNGEE. The CDR3 is CASSAGTSAGNEQFF. DNA for the CDR3: TGTGCCAGCAGCGCCGGGACTAGCGCTGGCAATGAGCAGTTCTTC.

The chain links TRBV6-1 to TRBJ1-5; no clear D. The CDR3 covers 16 residues. V was clipped by 2 bases and J by 5 bases, with 16 bases between them. CDR1 MNHNS and CDR2 SASEGT come from the germline V gene. The CDR3, as DNA: TGTGCCAGCAGTGAACCCCTTGGCCTAAGGGATCAGCCCCAGCATTTT. Encoded protein: CASSEPLGLRDQPQHF.

This chain joins TRBV28 and TRBJ1-5, with D perhaps TRBD1 (5 bases). The CDR3 spans 17 residues. Trimming took off 6 bases at V and 4 bases at J, with 22 bases between the two ends. Germline V gene lookup returns CDR1 MDHEN and CDR2 SYDVKM. The DNA for the CDR3 is TGTGCCAGCAGCGGGGGAAGGGAGGGCATACGGAATCAGCCCCAGCATTTT. Translating it yields CASSGGREGIRNQPQHF.

The V gene is TRBV12-2, the J gene TRBJ2-5; the table names TRBD1, a call not compared with the DNA. TRBV12-2 is designated a pseudogene. The length of the CDR3 is 14 residues. The CDR3 protein is CASRFFTRKETQYF. CDR3 sequence (DNA): TGTGCAAGTCGCTTTTTCACCAGGAAAGAGACCCAGTACTTC.

The chain couples TRBV6-1 to TRBJ1-4; no clear D. Looked up from germline, CDR1 is MNHNS and CDR2 is SASEGT. The CDR3 loop spans 15 amino acids. Trimming pared 3 bases from V and 7 bases from J, leaving 15 bases between. CDR3 residues: CASSDLGIIGEKLFF. The CDR3 DNA sequence: TGTGCCAGCAGTGACCTCGGTATAATCGGTGAAAAACTGTTTTTT.

V is TRBV7-9 and J is TRBJ2-5; a weak D match, TRBD1 (7 bases). Trimming took off 5 bases at V and 4 bases at J, with 17 bases between the two ends. CDR1 SEHNR and CDR2 FQNEAQ come from the germline V gene (reference sequence). CDR3 size: 15 residues. CDR3 coding DNA: TGTGCCAGCAGCGCGGGGACAGCCTGGGGAGAGACCCAGTACTTC. Translated: CASSAGTAWGETQYF.

The V and J genes are TRBV5-1 and TRBJ2-5; the D gene is possibly TRBD2 (7 bases). The germline V and J ends were trimmed by 0 bases and 2 bases, with 17 bases remaining between them. The CDR3 is 17 amino acids. CDR1 is SGHRS and CDR2 is YFSETQ in the germline V gene. The CDR3 sequence is CASSLVDGGPLQETQYF. The CDR3 nucleotides read TGCGCCAGCAGCTTGGTTGACGGGGGGCCCTTGCAAGAGACCCAGTACTTC.

Only a few counts were recorded for this clone. This sequence joins TRBV4-3 and TRBJ2-6; TRBD2 might be the D (5 bases). V lost 5 bases, J lost 0 bases, and 8 bases lay in between. Germline V lookup: CDR1 LGHNA, CDR2 YSLEER. The CDR3 sequence is 15 residues long. DNA for the CDR3: TGCGCCAGCAGCACGGGATCCTCTGGGGCCAACGTCCTGACTTTC. Protein sequence: CASSTGSSGANVLTF.

The chain uses TRBV7-2 and TRBJ2-3; TRBD2 agrees at 7 bases. Trimming cost V 1 base and J 0 bases; bases outside gene matches: 7. Germline V gene data show CDR1 as SGHTA and CDR2 as FQGNSA. This CDR3 region has 17 residues. CDR3 sequence (DNA): TGTGCCAGCAGCTTAGGGAGGTTGCGGGGGAGCACAGATACGCAGTATTTT. It yields the protein CASSLGRLRGSTDTQYF.

J is TRBJ2-4 and V is TRBV14, with TRBD1 as a possible D gene (5 bases). This CDR3 contains 16 residues. With 5 bases removed from V and 0 bases from J, the gap between germline ends came to 14 bases. Germline assignment: CDR1 SGHDN and CDR2 FVKESK. In DNA form, the CDR3 reads TGTGCCAGCAGCTATGAACAAGGGGTAGCCAAAAACATTCAGTACTTC. It translates to CASSYEQGVAKNIQYF.

CDR3 amino acids: CASSKEFRQGQGAFF. The CDR3 bases are TGTGCCAGCAGCAAAGAATTCAGACAGGGCCAGGGAGCTTTCTTT. V gene TRBV21-1 combines with J gene TRBJ1-1; the table names TRBD1, a call not compared with the DNA. TRBV21-1 is reported as a pseudogene. The CDR3 runs 15 residues.

V is TRBV4-3 and J is TRBJ2-1; D is unclear. The CDR3 extends over 14 amino acids. The V end was cut by 0 bases, the J end by 6 bases, with 9 bases between. The germline CDR1 and CDR2 sequences are LGHNA and YSLEER. CDR3 residues: CASSQDSGFNEQFF. CDR3 sequence (DNA): TGCGCCAGCAGCCAAGATTCGGGTTTCAATGAGCAGTTCTTC.